This TCR beta chain was sequenced for a study of T-cell reconstitution after alpha-beta-depleted transplantation in children. This clonotype occurred a few times. Unique molecular identifiers were incorporated into the prepared TCRbeta library. TCRdb re-called the PCR reads with MiXCR, one entry per CDR3 protein. The table includes 250,000 to 400,000 distinct CDR3 sequences, 23% detected once. The material sequenced was PBMCs, mostly from graft donor cells, taken 180 days after TCRalphabeta/CD19-depleted stem cell transplant. The TCR comes from a male patient between 10 and 17 years old who had a stem cell transplant for acute lymphoblastic leukemia, so the T cells may come from the graft donor.

The CDR3 protein is CASSYSRVRNEQFF. CDR3 DNA sequence: TGTGCCAGCAGTTACTCACGGGTGAGGAATGAGCAGTTCTTC. The chain recombines TRBV6-5 with TRBJ2-1; no firm D call. The germline gives CDR1 MNHEY, CDR2 SVGAGI. This CDR3 has 14 residues. V lost 0 bases and J lost 7, with 10 bases in between.